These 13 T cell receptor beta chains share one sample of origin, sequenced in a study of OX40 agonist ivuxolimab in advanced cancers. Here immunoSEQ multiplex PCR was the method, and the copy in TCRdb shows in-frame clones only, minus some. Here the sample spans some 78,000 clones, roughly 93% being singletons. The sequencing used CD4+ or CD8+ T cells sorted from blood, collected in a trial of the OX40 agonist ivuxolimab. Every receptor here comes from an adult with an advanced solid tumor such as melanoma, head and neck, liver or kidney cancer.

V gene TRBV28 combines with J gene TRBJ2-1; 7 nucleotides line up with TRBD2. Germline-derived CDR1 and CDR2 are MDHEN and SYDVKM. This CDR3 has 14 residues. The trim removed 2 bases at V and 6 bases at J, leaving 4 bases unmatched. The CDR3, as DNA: TGTGCCAGCAGTTTAGCGGGAGAACCCAATGAGCAGTTCTTC. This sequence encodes CASSLAGEPNEQFF. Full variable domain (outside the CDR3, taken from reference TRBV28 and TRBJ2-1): DVKVTQSSRYLVKRTGEKVFLECVQDMDHENMFWYRQDPGLGLRLIYFSYDVKMKEKGDIPEGYSVSREKKERFSLILESASTNQTSMYLCASSLAGEPNEQFFGPGTRLTVL.

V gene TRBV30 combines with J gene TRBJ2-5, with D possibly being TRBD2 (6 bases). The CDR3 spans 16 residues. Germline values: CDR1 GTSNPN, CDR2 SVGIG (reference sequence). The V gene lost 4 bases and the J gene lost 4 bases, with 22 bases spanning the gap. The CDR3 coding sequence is TGTGCCTGGAACATCCCGGGAGAGGATCCCCGAGAGACCCAGTACTTC. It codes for CAWNIPGEDPRETQYF.

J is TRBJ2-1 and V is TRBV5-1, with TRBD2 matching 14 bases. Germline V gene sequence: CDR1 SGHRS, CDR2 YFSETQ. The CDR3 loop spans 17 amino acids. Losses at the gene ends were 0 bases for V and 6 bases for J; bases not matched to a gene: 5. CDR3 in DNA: TGCGCCAGCAGCTTGGGACTAGCGGGAGGGCCGGGCAATGAGCAGTTCTTC. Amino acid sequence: CASSLGLAGGPGNEQFF.

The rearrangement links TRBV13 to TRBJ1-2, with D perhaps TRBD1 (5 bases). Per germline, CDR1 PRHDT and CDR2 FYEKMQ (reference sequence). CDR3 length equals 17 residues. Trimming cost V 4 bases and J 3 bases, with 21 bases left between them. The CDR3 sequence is CASSSPLDRDRDYGYTF. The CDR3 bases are TGTGCCAGCAGCTCACCCCTTGACAGAGATCGTGACTATGGCTACACCTTC.

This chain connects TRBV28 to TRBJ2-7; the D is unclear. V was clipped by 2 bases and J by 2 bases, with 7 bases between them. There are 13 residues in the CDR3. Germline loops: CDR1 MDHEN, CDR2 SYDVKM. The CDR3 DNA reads TGTGCCAGCAGTTTACTCGGGCCCTACGAGCAGTACTTC. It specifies CASSLLGPYEQYF.

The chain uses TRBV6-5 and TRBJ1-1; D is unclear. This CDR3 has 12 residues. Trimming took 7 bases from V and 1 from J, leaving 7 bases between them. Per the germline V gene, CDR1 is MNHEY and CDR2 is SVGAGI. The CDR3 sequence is CASKEANTEAFF. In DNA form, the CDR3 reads TGTGCCAGCAAAGAAGCGAACACTGAAGCTTTCTTT.

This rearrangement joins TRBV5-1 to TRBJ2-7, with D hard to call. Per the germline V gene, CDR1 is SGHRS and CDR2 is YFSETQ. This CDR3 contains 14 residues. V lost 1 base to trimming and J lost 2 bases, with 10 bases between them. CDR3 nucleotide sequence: TGCGCCAGCAGCTTGTACCGGGCTACCTACGAGCAGTACTTC. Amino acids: CASSLYRATYEQYF. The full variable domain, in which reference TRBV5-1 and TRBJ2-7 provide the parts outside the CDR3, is KAGVTQTPRYLIKTRGQQVTLSCSPISGHRSVSWYQQTPGQGLQFLFEYFSETQRNKGNFPGRFSGRQFSNSRSEMNVSTLELGDSALYLCASSLYRATYEQYFGPGTRLTVT.

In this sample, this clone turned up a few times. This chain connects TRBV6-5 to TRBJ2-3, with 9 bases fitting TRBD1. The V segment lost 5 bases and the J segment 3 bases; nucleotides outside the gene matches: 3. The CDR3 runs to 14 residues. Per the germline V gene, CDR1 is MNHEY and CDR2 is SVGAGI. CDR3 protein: CASSPTGGTDTQYF. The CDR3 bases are TGTGCCAGCAGTCCGACAGGGGGAACAGATACGCAGTATTTT.

CDR3 bases: TGTGCCAGCAGTCAAAGCTTCTCTGGAAACACCATATATTTT. Protein: CASSQSFSGNTIYF. The chain is built from TRBV6-1 and TRBJ1-3; no reliable D call. With 5 bases removed from V and 0 bases from J, the gap between germline ends came to 8 bases. Germline V gene sequence: CDR1 MNHNS, CDR2 SASEGT. The CDR3 runs to 14 residues.

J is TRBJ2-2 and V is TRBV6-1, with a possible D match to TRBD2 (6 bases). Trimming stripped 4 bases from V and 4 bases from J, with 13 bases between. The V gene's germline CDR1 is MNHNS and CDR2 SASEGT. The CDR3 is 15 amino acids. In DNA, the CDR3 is TGTGCCAGCAGTGTTACGGGACTTGGCACCGGGGAGCTGTTTTTT. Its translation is CASSVTGLGTGELFF.

CDR3 sequence reads: CASSSRQGPYEQYF. The CDR3 region has the DNA TGTGCCAGCAGCTCCCGACAGGGGCCATACGAGCAGTACTTC. The V gene is TRBV7-2, the J gene TRBJ2-7; 8 bases map to TRBD1. Trimming took 4 bases from V and 4 from J; bases not matched to a gene: 6. CDR3 length: 14 amino acids. Germline values: CDR1 SGHTA, CDR2 FQGNSA.

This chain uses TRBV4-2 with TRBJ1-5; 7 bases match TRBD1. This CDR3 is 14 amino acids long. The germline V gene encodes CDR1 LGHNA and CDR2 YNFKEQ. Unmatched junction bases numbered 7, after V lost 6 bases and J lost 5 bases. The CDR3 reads CASRRGPMDQPQHF. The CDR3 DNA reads TGTGCCAGCAGAAGGGGGCCGATGGATCAGCCCCAGCATTTT.

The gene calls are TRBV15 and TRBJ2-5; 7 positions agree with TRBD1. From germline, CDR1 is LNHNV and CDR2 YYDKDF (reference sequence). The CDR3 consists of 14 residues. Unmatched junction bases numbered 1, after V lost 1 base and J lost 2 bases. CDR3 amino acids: CATSRGQGQETQYF. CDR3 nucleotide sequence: TGTGCCACCAGCAGAGGACAGGGTCAAGAGACCCAGTACTTC.